The 4 T cell receptor beta chains below all came from one sample that was sequenced in a study of T cell responses to AZD1222 COVID-19 vaccine. Here immunoSEQ multiplex PCR was the method, and the copy in TCRdb shows in-frame clones only, minus some. The sample consists of about 120,000 clones, roughly 87% of them appearing once. This specimen was peripheral blood, taken on day 0 of AZD1222 vaccination. These receptors came from an adult in good health.

The count of this clone is one. The J gene is TRBJ1-2, the V gene TRBV2; D is uncertain. V gave up 5 bases and J gave up 3 bases, with 16 bases separating them. The CDR3 has 15 amino acids. Germline CDR1 is SNHLY and CDR2 is FYNNEI. Here the CDR3 reads CASSSLGPGDYGYTF. The CDR3 DNA follows: TGTGCCAGCAGTTCGTTAGGACCTGGAGACTATGGCTACACCTTC.

In this sample, this clone turned up once. The J gene is TRBJ2-3, the V gene TRBV7-9; D uncertain. CDR3 length equals 15 residues. Germline CDR1 SEHNR, CDR2 FQNEAQ (reference sequence). The V end lost 1 base, the J end lost 5 bases, and 13 bases lay between the germline ends. The CDR3 reads CASSLGGSRGDTQYF. The CDR3, as DNA: TGTGCCAGCAGCTTAGGTGGAAGTAGAGGAGATACGCAGTATTTT.

The chain is built from TRBV7-2 and TRBJ1-6; no reliable D call. Germline values: CDR1 SGHTA, CDR2 FQGNSA. There are 15 residues in the CDR3. Trimming took 0 bases from V and 2 from J, leaving 5 bases between them. CDR3 DNA: TGTGCCAGCAGCTTAGCGAGGACCTATAATTCACCCCTCCACTTT. Protein product: CASSLARTYNSPLHF.

The gene calls are TRBV7-2 and TRBJ1-5; tentative D call: TRBD1 (5 bases). The CDR3 length is 15 residues. V was clipped by 5 bases and J by 6 bases, with 17 bases between them. Germline lookup yields CDR1 SGHTA and CDR2 FQGNSA. As DNA, the CDR3 is TGTGCCAGCAGCAGCGGGACCCGGGAAGGTCAGCCCCAGCATTTT. Its translation is CASSSGTREGQPQHF.